The rows below give T cell receptor beta chains drawn from one sample of a study of cytomegalovirus exposure and HLA in healthy donors. The table came from immunoSEQ multiplex PCR; TCRdb's copy has only in-frame clones and leaves some out. This table holds 150,000 to 200,000 clones, about 80% found once. What was sequenced was PBMCs. Receptors originate from a man aged 40-49 years in good health and CMV-seropositive. Both conserved end residues are part of each CDR3. D genes are given only for firm matches. The listing skips clone size in some rows; elsewhere it reads once, few, many or a size class.

TRBD2	TRBV5-1	once	TRBJ2-3	CASSIYGRGTDTQYF	TGCGCCAGCAGTATTTACGGGAGGGGCACAGATACGCAGTATTTT
TRBD1	TRBV5-4	.	TRBJ1-1	CASSQEIRLGTGREAFF	TGTGCCAGCAGCCAAGAAATCCGTTTAGGGACAGGGCGTGAAGCTTTCTTT
.	TRBV7-8	.	TRBJ1-5	CASSLGSQPQHF	TGTGCCAGCAGCCTAGGTAGTCAGCCCCAGCATTTT
.	TRBV6-1	once	TRBJ1-4	CASSEGGGGNEKLFF	TGTGCCAGCAGTGAAGGAGGGGGGGGGAATGAAAAACTGTTTTTT
.	TRBV12-2	.	TRBJ1-5	CASRLDREKGNQPQHF	TGTGCAAGTCGCCTGGACAGGGAGAAGGGCAATCAGCCCCAGCATTTT
.	TRBV5-6	.	TRBJ1-1	CASSLFQVPNTEAFF	TGTGCCAGCAGCTTGTTTCAGGTGCCGAACACTGAAGCTTTCTTT
TRBD2	TRBV2	.	TRBJ2-3	CASSPYLAVSTDTQYF	TGTGCCAGCAGCCCATACCTAGCGGTTAGCACAGATACGCAGTATTTT
TRBD1	TRBV18	.	TRBJ2-7	CASSPLGQVGYEQYF	TGTGCCAGCTCACCACTGGGACAGGTTGGCTACGAGCAGTACTTC
TRBD1	TRBV10-3	.	TRBJ2-6	CAIGTGIGGANVLTF	TGTGCCATAGGGACAGGGATAGGAGGGGCCAACGTCCTGACTTTC
TRBD1	TRBV5-1	few	TRBJ1-2	CASSLSAPGQGGGYTF	TGCGCCAGCAGCTTGTCCGCTCCGGGACAGGGTGGAGGCTACACCTTC
TRBD1	TRBV5-1	once	TRBJ1-1	CASSFRQGTEAFF	TGCGCCAGCAGCTTTAGACAGGGGACTGAAGCTTTCTTT
TRBD1	TRBV6-1	.	TRBJ2-7	CASNTGGSHEQYF	TGTGCCAGCAATACAGGGGGGTCCCACGAGCAGTACTTC
TRBD1	TRBV7-9	.	TRBJ1-2	CASSSGQGATGYTF	TGTGCCAGCAGTTCGGGACAGGGGGCGACTGGCTACACCTTC
TRBD1	TRBV15	.	TRBJ2-6	CATSPRDRGFGANVLTF	TGTGCCACCAGCCCGCGGGACAGGGGGTTTGGGGCCAACGTCCTGACTTTC
.	TRBV5-1	.	TRBJ2-1	CASSLGGTTSNEQFF	TGCGCCAGCAGCTTGGGGGGGACGACTAGCAATGAGCAGTTCTTC
.	TRBV5-5	.	TRBJ2-7	CASSLGQAIYEQYF	TGTGCCAGCAGCTTGGGACAGGCCATCTACGAGCAGTACTTC
.	TRBV5-1	.	TRBJ1-2	CASSLNEGVNYGYTF	TGCGCCAGCAGCTTGAATGAGGGTGTTAACTATGGCTACACCTTC
TRBD1	TRBV30	.	TRBJ1-2	CAWTGTGSRGYTF	TGTGCCTGGACCGGGACAGGGAGTCGTGGCTACACCTTC
.	TRBV4-1	.	TRBJ2-7	CASSQGVGQYYEQYF	TGCGCCAGCAGCCAAGGGGTCGGACAGTACTACGAGCAGTACTTC
.	TRBV6-5	.	TRBJ1-3	CASSYSRSGNTIYF	TGTGCCAGCAGTTACTCCAGGTCTGGAAACACCATATATTTT
TRBD2	TRBV11-2	.	TRBJ2-6	CASSLGREPSGANVLTF	TGTGCCAGCAGCTTAGGGCGGGAGCCTTCTGGGGCCAACGTCCTGACTTTC
.	TRBV6-1	.	TRBJ2-3	CASSEALAERTDTQYF	TGTGCCAGCAGTGAAGCCTTAGCAGAACGCACAGATACGCAGTATTTT
TRBD1	TRBV2	.	TRBJ1-1	CASSAGTGNAFRYTEAFF	TGTGCCAGCAGTGCCGGGACAGGGAATGCATTCAGATACACTGAAGCTTTCTTT
.	TRBV10-3	.	TRBJ1-1	CASTLQGGNTEAFF	TGTGCCAGCACACTACAGGGTGGGAACACTGAAGCTTTCTTT
.	TRBV5-6	.	TRBJ1-1	CASSSLGASNTEAFF	TGTGCCAGCAGTTCCTTAGGAGCTTCGAACACTGAAGCTTTCTTT
TRBD1	TRBV9	.	TRBJ1-2	CASSSYGQALVGGYTF	TGTGCCAGCAGCTCATATGGACAGGCCCTTGTAGGCGGCTACACCTTC
.	TRBV6-5	.	TRBJ2-7	CAIPVPPIANYEQYF	TGTGCCATTCCAGTCCCACCTATAGCGAACTACGAGCAGTACTTC
.	TRBV27	.	TRBJ2-1	CASSTSTRSAYNEQFF	TGTGCCAGCAGTACTAGCACGAGATCGGCCTACAATGAGCAGTTCTTC
.	TRBV6-6	.	TRBJ2-2	CASSKPSWPGELFF	TGTGCCAGCAGTAAACCTAGTTGGCCCGGGGAGCTGTTTTTT
.	TRBV7-8	once	TRBJ2-7	CASSLIRIGYEQYF	TGTGCCAGCAGCTTAATCAGGATCGGTTACGAGCAGTACTTC
TRBD2	TRBV7-2	.	TRBJ2-7	CASSSLAGGGEQYF	TGTGCCAGCAGCTCGTTAGCGGGAGGGGGCGAGCAGTACTTC
.	TRBV19	.	TRBJ1-2	CASSIMRGHANYGYTF	TGTGCCAGTAGTATAATGAGGGGACACGCTAACTATGGCTACACCTTC
.	TRBV4-1	.	TRBJ2-7	CASSQDWKEHSYEQYF	TGCGCCAGCAGCCAAGATTGGAAGGAGCACTCCTACGAGCAGTACTTC
TRBD1	TRBV4-1	.	TRBJ2-7	CASSHRQGELGYEQYF	TGCGCCAGCAGCCACCGACAGGGCGAGCTAGGGTACGAGCAGTACTTC
.	TRBV4-1	.	TRBJ2-7	CASSLGQSSYEQYF	TGCGCCAGCAGCCTTGGACAGAGCTCCTACGAGCAGTACTTC
.	TRBV27	.	TRBJ1-1	CASSLSGARTEAFF	TGTGCCAGCAGTTTATCGGGGGCTCGGACTGAAGCTTTCTTT
TRBD1	TRBV6-5	.	TRBJ1-5	CASRSNRGPNQPQHF	TGTGCCAGCAGGTCCAACAGGGGACCGAATCAGCCCCAGCATTTT
.	TRBV6-5	few	TRBJ1-5	CASSFSGDQPQHF	TGTGCCAGCAGTTTCTCCGGGGATCAGCCCCAGCATTTT
.	TRBV5-1	once	TRBJ1-1	CASSLARGGNTEAFF	TGCGCCAGCAGCTTGGCTCGCGGGGGGAACACTGAAGCTTTCTTT
TRBD2	TRBV10-3	.	TRBJ2-1	CAISVGSGTSSYNEQFF	TGTGCCATCAGTGTGGGCTCGGGGACTAGCTCCTACAATGAGCAGTTCTTC
.	TRBV6-5	.	TRBJ2-7	CASSYQGSHEQYF	TGTGCCAGCAGTTACCAGGGTTCCCACGAGCAGTACTTC
.	TRBV21-1	.	TRBJ2-7	CASSPTGYSYEQYF	TGTGCCAGCAGTCCTACAGGGTACAGTTACGAGCAGTACTTC
.	TRBV5-6	.	TRBJ2-6	CASSLIRVLSSGANVLTF	TGTGCCAGCAGCTTGATCCGGGTCCTAAGCTCTGGGGCCAACGTCCTGACTTTC
TRBD2	TRBV2	.	TRBJ2-1	CASSDGGGPYNEQFF	TGTGCCAGCAGTGACGGGGGGGGACCCTACAATGAGCAGTTCTTC
.	TRBV12-2	.	TRBJ2-5	CASRYRTDRETQYF	TGTGCAAGTCGCTATCGGACAGATCGAGAGACCCAGTACTTC
.	TRBV29-1	.	TRBJ2-7	CSVETGTYEQYF	TGCAGCGTTGAGACGGGTACCTACGAGCAGTACTTC
TRBD2	TRBV27	.	TRBJ2-7	CASSRTSGSYEQYF	TGTGCCAGCAGCCGCACTAGCGGGAGCTACGAGCAGTACTTC
.	TRBV7-3	.	TRBJ2-1	CASSLSGESSYNEQFF	TGTGCCAGCAGCTTAAGCGGGGAGAGCTCCTACAATGAGCAGTTCTTC
.	TRBV25-1	.	TRBJ1-5	CASSESAGGAQPQHF	TGTGCCAGCAGTGAATCAGCGGGGGGGGCCCAGCCCCAGCATTTT
.	TRBV6-1	.	TRBJ1-2	CASSYSYGYTF	TGTGCCAGCAGTTATAGCTATGGCTACACCTTC